The entry below describes one T cell receptor (beta chain). What it binds is unknown. This entry belongs to a study of vaccination effects on CD4 cells after COVID-19. Upon completion of 10 days in culture, CD4+ T cells were isolated. All study participants received two doses of BNT162b2 or mRNA-1273 vaccine. CDR1 is LNHDA, CDR2 SQIVND, per germline (reference sequence). V lost 5 bases to trimming and J lost 0 bases; unmatched junction nucleotides: 4. This CDR3 spans 15 amino acids. Sequencing was performed with immunoSEQ multiplex PCR; in TCRdb, only in-frame clones are kept and a portion is missing. The sample yields under 35,000 clones, about 74% seen once.

The sequencing used CD4+ T cells from PBMCs cultured without peptide, collected after COVID-19 vaccination. The J gene is TRBJ2-7, the V gene TRBV19; 10 bases map to TRBD1. The receptor comes from a human donor who received a COVID-19 vaccine. In DNA, the CDR3 is TGTGCCAGTAGTCCGAGGACAGGGGGCTCCTACGAGCAGTACTTC. Amino acids: CASSPRTGGSYEQYF.